Described below is a single T cell receptor (beta chain) sequence and its context. Its binding antigen is unknown. No qualities accompany the bases; no much larger clone lies one base away. Using the deep immunoSEQ assay, multiplex PCR amplified TCR CDR3 regions from genomic DNA. Extracted genomic DNA from each cell subset was spread evenly across all wells of several immunoSEQ 96-well plates, with each plate serving as a replicate. For sorted subsets, each replicate PCR was loaded with roughly 190 ng genomic DNA, equivalent to about 30,000 T cell genomes. Purified libraries were measured with a Qubit 3.0 fluorometer, size-checked on a Bioanalyzer 2100, and measured again with the KAPA Library Quantification kit. Every immunoSEQ 96-well plate was sequenced on a separate single-read 150-cycle Illumina NextSeq 550 flow cell. Regarding the original processing steps: Because the immunoSEQ output held only junctional sequences and lacked quality scores, the filtering could not match the filtering applied to full-length reads. Sequences were annotated with PyIR, a Python wrapper for IgBLAST v1.9, and V/J genes and CDR3 were assigned using IMGT germline references. Any read was removed if the V/J assignment was weak (E-value above 1e-6), the CDR3 was missing, or the read contained stop codons, out-of-frame junctions, or ambiguous translated residues. V3J clonotypes were defined as sequences sharing the same inferred V gene, J gene, and CDR3 amino acid sequence. To compute the percentage overlap between repertoires, the number of shared unique clonotypes was divided by the size of the smaller repertoire. RTK rarefaction, the Chao1 estimator, and Recon v2.1 estimates of unobserved clonotypes were used to assess repertoire richness. OLGA was used to compute generation probabilities for all TCRbeta clonotypes that the gDNA method yielded from four donors. The table comes from immuneACCESS by way of TCRdb, which keeps in-frame sequences with V and J called. Part of the clones is missing from these tables; in studies checked, under half for an unresolved V gene and the rest for unknown reasons. D and trimming come from the DNA, and the V and J calls and clone size come from that table. This sample has under 150,000 clones in its table, and 65% to 75% of those were observed once. The ten largest clonotypes hold 20% to 25% of the sample.

Healthy HIV-negative adults with no recently reported acute infections or vaccinations were included as donors. All donors were Caucasian adults living in Nashville, Tennessee, USA. The CD8 memory samples were a combination of magnetically selected CD45RO+ cells and CCR7-negative CD45RA+ effector memory (TemRA) cells. Blood was obtained by leukapheresis, after which PBMCs were separated by Ficoll-Histopaque density gradient centrifugation and cryopreserved in liquid nitrogen vapor phase. Analytical flow cytometry was used to check the purity and quantity of each magnetically sorted T cell population. Genomic DNA was isolated from each sorted fraction and quantified by UV absorbance on a Nanodrop 2000c. The data were obtained in a study of shared clonotypes between healthy human individuals (dated by TCRdb to between 2020 and 2021). Study-level background: The cohort included three men and a couple of women between 18 and 49 years of age. The study deeply sequenced blood TCR repertoires of five healthy adults to estimate repertoire size and the extent of clonotype sharing between individuals. For each donor, CD4 naive and CD4 memory were each run on three plates, CD8 naive on two plates, and CD8 memory on one plate. Between about 0.8 and 9 billion PBMCs per donor were obtained by leukapheresis. To increase sequencing depth and limit assay-specific biases, TCR repertoire library preparation and sequencing were carried out by different laboratories using diverse techniques. What the research found in general, with its limitations: Because the study included a small number of donors, the genetic and exposure-history diversity represented was limited. Only blood was sampled, and tissue TCR repertoires likely differ from those in blood. Pairwise subsampling led to the expectation that sequencing depth would affect the degree of clonotype sharing among donors. Compared with non-shared clonotypes, the clonotypes found in all four sorted-subset donors had higher generation probabilities. Naive subsets generally had larger estimated clonotype richness than memory subsets. Across a few donors, approximately 5% of naive CD4, approximately 3.5% of naive CD8, 2.3% of memory CD4, and roughly 0.41% of memory CD8 clonotypes were shared. Rarefaction of sorted-subset datasets indicated incomplete sequencing despite the large sequencing depth.

The germline V gene gives CDR1 as SNHLY and CDR2 as FYNNEI. Including cysteine and phenylalanine, the CDR3 has 16 amino acids. The entry retains the CDR3 DNA only, 48 bases that are in frame from base 1. Trimming at the junction amounts to 2 bases on V and 0 bases on J, and the germline ends lie 13 bases apart. The receptor was derived from a woman aged 25 to 45 in good health. The chain is encoded by TRBV2 joined to TRBJ1-2, with the D gene call left open. Sequencing was carried out using memory CD8+ T cells sorted from blood. The label giving this sample's cell subset or site can be read as: CD45RO+ cells pooled with CCR7-negative TemRA cells. The DNA sequence is given as TGTGCCAGCAGTGAATTGCTTACCCGTACTAACTATGGCTACACCTTC. It encodes CASSELLTRTNYGYTF.